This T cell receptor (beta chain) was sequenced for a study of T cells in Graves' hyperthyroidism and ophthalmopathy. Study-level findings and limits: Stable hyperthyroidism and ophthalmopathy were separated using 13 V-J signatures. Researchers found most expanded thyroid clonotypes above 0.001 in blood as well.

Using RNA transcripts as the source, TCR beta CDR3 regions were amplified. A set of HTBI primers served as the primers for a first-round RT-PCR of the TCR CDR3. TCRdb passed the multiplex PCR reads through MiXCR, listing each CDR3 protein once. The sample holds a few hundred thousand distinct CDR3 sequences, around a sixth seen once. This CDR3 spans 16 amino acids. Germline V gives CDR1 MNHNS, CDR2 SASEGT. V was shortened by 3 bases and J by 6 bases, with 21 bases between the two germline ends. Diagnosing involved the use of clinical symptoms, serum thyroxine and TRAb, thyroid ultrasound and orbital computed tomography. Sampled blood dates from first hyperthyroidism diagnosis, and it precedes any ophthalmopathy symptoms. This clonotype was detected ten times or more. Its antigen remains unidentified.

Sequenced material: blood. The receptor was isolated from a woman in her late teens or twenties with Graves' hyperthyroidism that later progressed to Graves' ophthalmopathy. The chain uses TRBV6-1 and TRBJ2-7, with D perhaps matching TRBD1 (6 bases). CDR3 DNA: TGTGCCAGCAGTGACTCTATTCAAGCAGGGGCGGCCGAGCAGTACTTC. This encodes CASSDSIQAGAAEQYF.